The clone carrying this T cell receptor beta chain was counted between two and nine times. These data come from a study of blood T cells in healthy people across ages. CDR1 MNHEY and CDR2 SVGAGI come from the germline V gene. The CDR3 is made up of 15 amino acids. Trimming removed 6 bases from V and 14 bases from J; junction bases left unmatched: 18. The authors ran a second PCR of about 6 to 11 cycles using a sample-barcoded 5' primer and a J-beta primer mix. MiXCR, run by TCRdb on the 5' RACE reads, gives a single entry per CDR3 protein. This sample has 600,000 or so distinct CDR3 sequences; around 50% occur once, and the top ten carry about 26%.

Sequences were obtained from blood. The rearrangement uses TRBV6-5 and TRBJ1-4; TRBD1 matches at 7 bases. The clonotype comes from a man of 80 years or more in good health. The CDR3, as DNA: TGTGCCAGCAGCCTGAGACAGGGAGAGAGGGAGCGGCTGTTTTTT. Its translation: CASSLRQGERERLFF.